Below, one T cell receptor (beta chain) is given with its context. Its antigen is undetermined. These data are taken from a study of Tregs in tolerant kidney transplant recipients. The CDR3 spans 13 residues. V lost 0 bases and J 8 bases, leaving 9 bases between the germline ends. Germline CDR1 and CDR2: SGDLS and YYNGEE. This table comes from immunoSEQ multiplex PCR, and its TCRdb copy is limited to in-frame clones, with some not included. The table records 85,000 to 90,000 clones, around nine tenths of them present only once. Unstimulated regulatory T cells (CD4+CD25+CD127-), CD4+CD25- non-regulatory cells, CD4 and CD8 cells were FACS-sorted from thawed PBMCs. Regarding the study as a whole: Findings come from small patient numbers and require larger validation. Expanding Tregs on activated donor B cells appeared to best identify donor-specific TCRbeta clones.

The material sequenced was CD8+ T cells from blood. V is TRBV9 and J is TRBJ2-4; D is undetermined. This TCR was recovered from a human donor in good health. CDR3 sequence (DNA): TGTGCCAGCAGCGTAGGGGTAGCTGACATTCAGTACTTC. The encoded protein is CASSVGVADIQYF.